Following are 32 T cell receptor beta chains from one sample sequenced in a study of T cell repertoires in cytomegalovirus infection (dated by TCRdb to the late 2010s). For sequencing, an Illumina HiSeq 1500 was employed. Starting from the raw public reads, TCRdb applied fastp trimming at Q25, assembled clones with MiXCR and retained in-frame beta chains. Each record represents a unique CDR3 protein, reported with the most common genes and DNA among its rows. For this sample there are roughly 280,000 distinct CDR3 sequences; approximately 22% appear just once. Under 25% of the sample rests with the top ten. Their recognized antigens are unknown. According to the study, the label for this sample's treatment or condition signals: in vitro stimulation with specific CMV peptide epitopes to enrich CMV-specific T cells. Sample: cultured PBMCs, taken from culture after CMV antigen stimulation. These receptors came from a human donor in good health (CMV status not recorded). Some clones in this sample may be carry-over from other donors' samples.

The J gene is TRBJ2-1, the V gene TRBV6-2 or TRBV6-3; D tentatively fits TRBD1 or TRBD2 (5 bases each). CDR1 MNHEY and CDR2 SVGEGT come from the germline V gene. V lost 3 bases and J 1 base, leaving 13 bases between the germline ends. CDR3 length: 16 residues. This chain's CDR3 is CASSYPPGRSYNEQFF. The CDR3 DNA reads TGTGCCAGCAGTTATCCCCCGGGACGATCCTACAATGAGCAGTTCTTC.

This clonotype was seen more than once but under ten times. The rearrangement uses TRBV28 and TRBJ2-1; no definite D call. The CDR3 is 13 amino acids. Deletions cut 8 bases from V and 2 bases from J, with 10 bases between. Looked up from germline, CDR1 is MDHEN and CDR2 is SYDVKM. As DNA, the CDR3 is TGTGCCAGCGGAGCGTTTACCTACAATGAGCAGTTCTTC. Translating gives CASGAFTYNEQFF.

The CDR3 DNA sequence: TGTGCCAGCCGAAACCCAGGAAACACCATATATTTT. It specifies CASRNPGNTIYF. This sequence joins TRBV12-3 or TRBV12-4 and TRBJ1-3; D gene uncertain. This CDR3 has 12 amino acids. V lost 8 bases and J lost 4, with 9 bases in between.

This clonotype appeared a single time. This chain links TRBV9 with TRBJ2-1; D is unresolved. This CDR3 region has 15 residues. Per germline, CDR1 SGDLS and CDR2 YYNGEE. The V and J ends lost 2 bases and 0 bases respectively, with 9 bases between them. CDR3: CASSVGQRSYNEQFF. Here the CDR3 DNA reads TGTGCCAGCAGCGTCGGGCAGCGCTCCTACAATGAGCAGTTCTTC.

This clonotype was recorded many times. This sequence joins TRBV7-6 and TRBJ2-1, with 10 bases fitting TRBD2. CDR3 length: 17 residues. Germline values: CDR1 SGHVS, CDR2 FNYEAQ. The junction had 9 bases not matched to a gene; V was cut back by 1 base and J by 6 bases. CDR3 in DNA: TGTGCCAGCAGCTTAGGTACTAGCGGGACCTTTTTCAATGAGCAGTTCTTC. It encodes CASSLGTSGTFFNEQFF.

The chain carries TRBV19 and TRBJ2-1, with 13 bases aligning to TRBD2. The CDR3 is made up of 18 amino acids. Per germline, CDR1 LNHDA and CDR2 SQIVND (reference sequence). Losses at the gene ends were 5 bases for V and 7 bases for J; bases not matched to a gene: 14. The CDR3 reads CASSPRTSGSIRVNEQFF. DNA for the CDR3: TGTGCCAGTAGTCCGAGGACTAGCGGGAGTATTAGGGTGAATGAGCAGTTCTTC.

The CDR3 DNA reads TGTGCCAGGGGACTAGCGGGGATAGCCTACGAGCAGTACGTC. This encodes CARGLAGIAYEQYV. The chain carries TRBV5-3 and TRBJ2-7; TRBD2 agrees at 13 bases. TRBV5-3 is reported as an ORF; its role is uncertain. Unmatched junction bases numbered 4, after V lost 8 bases and J lost 2 bases. The CDR3 has 14 amino acids.

The chain couples TRBV15 to TRBJ2-2; a weak D match, TRBD2 (7 bases). Germline CDR1 reads LNHNV; CDR2 reads YYDKDF (reference sequence). CDR3 length: 16 amino acids. Deletions cut 6 bases from V and 5 bases from J, with 19 bases between. The CDR3 DNA is TGTGCCACCAGTCCCGAACCTAGGGGGGGGACCGGGGAGCTGTTTTTT. The encoded protein is CATSPEPRGGTGELFF. The whole variable domain, filled in from reference TRBV15 and TRBJ2-2, reads DAMVIQNPRYQVTQFGKPVTLSCSQTLNHNVMYWYQQKSSQAPKLLFHYYDKDFNNEADTPDNFQSRRPNTSFCFLDIRSPGLGDTAMYLCATSPEPRGGTGELFFGEGSRLTVL.

The CDR3 region is CSARDSQYTGELFF. The CDR3, as DNA: TGCAGTGCTAGAGATAGCCAGTACACCGGGGAGCTGTTTTTT. The V call is TRBV20-1, the J call TRBJ2-2; D gene ambiguous. Trimming pared 0 bases from V and 3 bases from J, leaving 8 bases between. Germline CDR1 reads DFQATT; CDR2 reads SNEGSKA (reference sequence). The CDR3 is 14 amino acids.

V is TRBV6-6 and J is TRBJ1-1, with a weak D call TRBD1 (5 bases). The CDR3 contains 16 residues. Trimming left V 9 bases short and J 0 bases short, with 20 bases between. CDR1 is MNHNY, CDR2 SVGAGI, per germline (reference sequence). The CDR3 bases are TGTGCCAGTCCCCCGGGACTGGGGTCCCTGAACACTGAAGCTTTCTTT. This sequence encodes CASPPGLGSLNTEAFF.

This clonotype was detected many times. This chain joins TRBV7-2 and TRBJ2-6; no clear D gene. The CDR3 sequence is 15 residues long. Germline lookup yields CDR1 SGHTA and CDR2 FQGNSA. V was shortened by 5 bases and J by 0 bases, with 8 bases between the two germline ends. CDR3 in amino acids: CASSREFSGANVLTF. For the CDR3, the DNA is TGTGCCAGCAGCCGAGAATTCTCTGGGGCCAACGTCCTGACTTTC.

This clonotype was counted many times. The genes are TRBV7-2 and TRBJ1-2, with D perhaps TRBD1 (5 bases). Trimming pared 1 base from V and 8 bases from J, leaving 17 bases between. The CDR3 is 15 amino acids. Germline CDR1 SGHTA, CDR2 FQGNSA. CDR3 nucleotides: TGTGCCAGCAGCTTAGGTCGGGGGGTGAGGGGAGGCTACACCTTC. It encodes CASSLGRGVRGGYTF.

This clonotype has more than one count but fewer than ten. The V call is TRBV6-5, the J call TRBJ1-1; D gene unclear. The germline V gene has CDR1 MNHEY and CDR2 SVGAGI. Between the trimmed V and J ends, which lost 0 bases and 0 bases, there was a span of 5 bases. The CDR3 spans 14 residues. The CDR3 DNA reads TGTGCCAGCAGTTACTCACGGGTGAACACTGAAGCTTTCTTT. Encoded protein: CASSYSRVNTEAFF.

The gene calls are TRBV12-3 or TRBV12-4 and TRBJ1-1, with 8 bases that match TRBD1. The CDR3 loop spans 15 amino acids. V dropped 6 bases and J dropped 0; count of bases not matched to a gene: 6. The CDR3 sequence: CASSRQGSMNTEAFF. The CDR3 DNA reads TGTGCCAGCAGCCGACAGGGGAGCATGAACACTGAAGCTTTCTTT.

The chain combines TRBV11-2 with TRBJ2-1; 7 bases are a match to TRBD2. Germline V gives CDR1 SGHAT, CDR2 FQNNGV. The CDR3 spans 15 residues. The junction had 13 bases not matched to a gene; V was cut back by 5 bases and J by 9 bases. The DNA of the CDR3 is TGTGCCAGCAGCCCTACCGGGGGAGGGGTCGGTGAGCAGTTCTTC. Amino acid sequence: CASSPTGGGVGEQFF.

This clonotype was observed many times. This rearrangement joins TRBV7-2 to TRBJ1-2; a weak D match, TRBD1 (6 bases). V lost 1 base and J lost 2, with 14 bases in between. This CDR3 is 16 amino acids long. The germline gives CDR1 SGHTA, CDR2 FQGNSA. CDR3 sequence (DNA): TGTGCCAGCAGCTTAGGATTTGTACAGGGCAACTATGGCTACACCTTC. Protein sequence: CASSLGFVQGNYGYTF. The complete variable domain, with remaining parts taken from reference TRBV7-2 and TRBJ1-2, reads GAGVSQSPSNKVTEKGKDVELRCDPISGHTALYWYRQSLGQGLEFLIYFQGNSAPDKSGLPSDRFSAERTGGSVSTLTIQRTQQEDSAVYLCASSLGFVQGNYGYTFGSGTRLTVV.

V and J are TRBV25-1 and TRBJ1-4; D remains unclear. The CDR3 sequence is 13 residues long. The V end lost 6 bases, the J end lost 5 bases, and 10 bases lay between the germline ends. CDR1 is MGHDK and CDR2 is SYGVNS in the germline V gene. The chain's CDR3 is CASSLQANEKLFF. CDR3 DNA sequence: TGTGCCAGCAGCCTGCAGGCGAATGAAAAACTGTTTTTT.

V gene TRBV7-3 combines with J gene TRBJ2-3, with a possible D match to TRBD2 (6 bases). V lost 3 bases, J lost 0 bases, and 10 bases lay in between. Germline CDR1 SGHTA, CDR2 FQGTGA. The CDR3 runs 15 residues. In DNA, the CDR3 is TGTGCCAGCAGCTTTAGCGGCATTAGCACAGATACGCAGTATTTT. Its translation: CASSFSGISTDTQYF.

The V and J genes are TRBV18 and TRBJ1-5; 9 bases are a match to TRBD1. From germline, CDR1 is KGHSH and CDR2 LQKENI. V lost 5 bases and J lost 5; bases outside the gene matches: 10. The CDR3 has 16 amino acids. CDR3 nucleotide sequence: TGTGCCAGCTCAGTATCCGGGACAGGGAACCATCAGCCCCAGCATTTT. This translates into CASSVSGTGNHQPQHF.

This clonotype was picked up many times. The chain couples TRBV11-2 to TRBJ1-1, with a possible D match to TRBD1 (5 bases). Trimming removed 2 bases at V and 2 bases at J, with 18 bases between. This CDR3 comprises 17 residues. Germline V gives CDR1 SGHAT, CDR2 FQNNGV. The DNA of the CDR3 is TGTGCCAGCAGCTTATGGGGGGTCGGGGCAGGAAACACTGAAGCTTTCTTT. Amino acid sequence: CASSLWGVGAGNTEAFF.

The rearrangement uses TRBV7-9 and TRBJ2-3; D gene unclear. The ends were cut back, 1 base at V and 6 bases at J, with 11 bases in the middle. Germline lookup yields CDR1 SEHNR and CDR2 FQNEAQ (reference sequence). The CDR3 extends over 14 amino acids. The CDR3 DNA reads TGTGCCAGCAGCTTAGAAGATAGCCTGGATACGCAGTATTTT. This translates into CASSLEDSLDTQYF.

This sequence joins TRBV19 and TRBJ1-6, with D uncertain. V lost 0 bases, J lost 9 bases, and 18 bases lay in between. The germline gives CDR1 LNHDA, CDR2 SQIVND (reference sequence). The CDR3 runs 17 residues. This CDR3 reads CASSIEVGDTFVSPLHF. Here the CDR3 DNA reads TGTGCCAGTAGTATAGAAGTCGGAGATACTTTTGTTTCACCCCTCCACTTT.

The chain combines TRBV4-1 with TRBJ2-1, with D perhaps matching TRBD1 or TRBD2 (5 bases each). V shed 0 bases and J shed 6 bases, with 15 bases lying between them. Germline V gives CDR1 MGHRA, CDR2 YSYEKL. The CDR3 covers 16 residues. CDR3 DNA sequence: TGCGCCAGCAGCCAAGACCTCGTGGGACGTACCAATGAGCAGTTCTTC. It specifies CASSQDLVGRTNEQFF.

This clonotype was seen many times. V gene TRBV12-3 or TRBV12-4 combines with J gene TRBJ2-1; D gene ambiguous. Trimming removed 5 bases from V and 4 bases from J, with 6 bases in between. This CDR3 has 12 amino acids. Here the CDR3 DNA reads TGTGCCAGCAGTGGACGATACAATGAGCAGTTCTTC. Translation gives CASSGRYNEQFF.

The chain carries TRBV24-1 and TRBJ2-7; a possible D gene is TRBD1 (6 bases). The germline V gene has CDR1 KGHDR and CDR2 SFDVKD. CDR3 size: 15 residues. V was trimmed by 6 bases and J by 6 bases, leaving 20 bases between them. The CDR3 region has the DNA TGTGCCACCAGTAGTATTACCCGGGACAATCTCGAGCAGTACTTC. Protein: CATSSITRDNLEQYF.

The sample holds a few counts of this clonotype. This chain links TRBV7-2 with TRBJ2-3; TRBD1 aligns across 8 bases. Germline V gives CDR1 SGHTA, CDR2 FQGNSA. The CDR3 contains 15 residues. After removal of 5 bases from V and 4 bases from J, the junction contained 8 bases not matched to a gene. CDR3 amino acids: CASSRTGIVPDTQYF. The CDR3 nucleotides are TGTGCCAGCAGCAGGACAGGGATCGTCCCAGATACGCAGTATTTT.

Note on this clonotype: Given the absence of the conserved phenylalanine or tryptophan at the CDR3 end, a read error is likely. V is TRBV12-3 or TRBV12-4 and J is TRBJ1-4, with TRBD1 matching over 9 bases. This CDR3 contains 15 residues. V was pared by 6 bases and J by 7 bases, with 9 bases of the junction left unmatched. DNA of the CDR3: TGTGCCAGCAGACCCGGGACAGGGCGGAGTGAAAAACTGTTTTTG. Translating it yields CASRPGTGRSEKLFL.

This clonotype came up many times. The chain recombines TRBV4-1 with TRBJ2-7, with TRBD2 identical over 14 bases. CDR3 length: 17 residues. V lost 4 bases and J lost 1; bases outside the gene matches: 6. Germline V lookup: CDR1 MGHRA, CDR2 YSYEKL. In DNA, the CDR3 is TGCGCCAGCAGCCCCGGGACTAGCGGGAGTAGATCCTACGAGCAGTACGTC. Encoded protein: CASSPGTSGSRSYEQYV.

This clonotype was seen more than once but under ten times. V is TRBV5-6 and J is TRBJ2-1, with D unresolved. V was cut by 4 bases and J by 0 bases, with 5 bases left in between. Germline CDR1 SGHDT, CDR2 YYEEEE. The CDR3 length is 13 residues. The CDR3 region has the DNA TGTGCCAGCAGCGGCCACTCCTACAATGAGCAGTTCTTC. It codes for CASSGHSYNEQFF.

This clonotype showed up many times. This chain joins TRBV2 and TRBJ2-5, with D perhaps TRBD2 (6 bases). V shed 7 bases and J shed 5 bases, with 14 bases lying between them. The CDR3 is 13 residues long. Germline assignment: CDR1 SNHLY and CDR2 FYNNEI. In DNA, the CDR3 is TGTGCCAGCATCCTCAGGGAGGCCGAGACCCAGTACTTC. This sequence encodes CASILREAETQYF.

This clonotype was found a few times. The J gene is TRBJ1-5, the V gene TRBV6-6; D possibly corresponds to TRBD1 (5 bases). The germline CDR1 and CDR2 sequences are MNHNY and SVGAGI (reference sequence). The CDR3 is 18 amino acids. Trimming took 7 bases from V and 2 from J, leaving 24 bases between them. CDR3 protein: CASTSGIPGDMGNQPQHF. The CDR3 bases are TGTGCCAGCACCTCGGGGATTCCGGGGGATATGGGCAATCAGCCCCAGCATTTT.

This chain joins TRBV7-9 and TRBJ1-5, with unresolved D. V lost 5 bases, J lost 1 base, and 15 bases lay in between. The germline gives CDR1 SEHNR, CDR2 FQNEAQ (reference sequence). The CDR3 extends over 16 amino acids. The CDR3: CASSLGNLASNQPQHF. As DNA, the CDR3 is TGTGCCAGCAGCCTTGGGAACTTAGCGAGCAATCAGCCCCAGCATTTT.